A selection of T cell receptor beta chains follows, all from one sample in a study of control samples from healthy donors and cancer patients. Libraries were prepared by immunoSEQ multiplex PCR; TCRdb keeps only in-frame clonotypes and omits some of them. There are approximately 86,000 clones in the sample; more than 70% occur only once, and over 2% lies in the top ten. Sequenced sample: blood. The receptors were gathered from a woman in her forties in good health. CDR3s include the opening cysteine and the closing phenylalanine or tryptophan. Each record gives: D gene, J gene, clone size, V gene, CDR3 DNA, CDR3 protein. The D gene is left open where the match is weak. Rows give clone size only sometimes, using once, few, many, or a class for an expanded clone.

>-|TRBJ1-3|-|TRBV3-1/TRBV3-2
TGTGCCAGCAGCGTTGGGGATTTACACGCACGAAACACCATATATTTT
CASSVGDLHARNTIYF
>-|TRBJ2-7|-|TRBV3-1/TRBV3-2
TGTGCCAGCAGCCAAGATGGACAGTTACGCTACGAGCAGTACTTC
CASSQDGQLRYEQYF
>-|TRBJ1-3|many|TRBV29-1
TGCAGCGCGACCCACGGAAACACCATATATTTT
CSATHGNTIYF
>TRBD1|TRBJ1-1|-|TRBV27
TGTGCCAGCAGACAGGGGAGCACTGAAGCTTTCTTT
CASRQGSTEAFF
>-|TRBJ1-1|-|TRBV5-1
TGCGCCAGCAGCTTCAGGGGCGACCACACTGAAGCTTTCTTT
CASSFRGDHTEAFF
>-|TRBJ1-2|-|TRBV18
TGTGCCAGCTCACCCTCTTCATTGGATAACTATGGCTACACCTTC
CASSPSSLDNYGYTF
>TRBD1|TRBJ1-2|-|TRBV29-1
TGCAGCGTAGGACAGGCTAACTATGGCTACACCTTC
CSVGQANYGYTF
>TRBD1|TRBJ2-5|-|TRBV5-4
TGTGCCAGCAGCGTTCAGGGGGTTGGCGAGACCCAGTACTTC
CASSVQGVGETQYF
>TRBD1|TRBJ2-1|-|TRBV24-1
TGTGCCACCAGTGATGCCTCTTCACCGGGACAGGGGTACAATGAGCAGTTCTTC
CATSDASSPGQGYNEQFF
>TRBD1|TRBJ1-1|-|TRBV15
TGTGCCACCAGCCCCCCCCTCTCCAGGGGGCGGAACACTGAAGCTTTCTTT
CATSPPLSRGRNTEAFF
>-|TRBJ1-2|-|TRBV30
TGTGCCTGGAGCAGAGGAGAAAACTATGGCTACACCTTC
CAWSRGENYGYTF
>TRBD1|TRBJ2-7|once|TRBV29-1
TGCAGCGTCAGAGGACAGGGTAGGAACGAGCAGTACTTC
CSVRGQGRNEQYF
>TRBD1|TRBJ2-7|once|TRBV6-2/TRBV6-3
TGTGCCAGCAGTTACTCCGGGACAGGGGACCCCTACGAGCAGTACTTC
CASSYSGTGDPYEQYF
>TRBD1|TRBJ2-7|-|TRBV2
TGTGCCAGCAGGTCCAGGGGGTACGAGCAGTACTTC
CASRSRGYEQYF